This TCR beta chain emerged from a study of T cell responses to AZD1222 COVID-19 vaccine. Method: immunoSEQ multiplex PCR; TCRdb's copy keeps in-frame clones and lacks some. The data show 200,000 or so clones, about 89% seen once. Regarding this clone: Its target is not known.

Findings of the study overall: Repertoires were obtained solely post-peak T cell response. Donor demographics were predominantly white British with a female majority; clonal diversity may be underestimated.

The TCR sequence derives from an adult in good health. The material sequenced was peripheral blood, taken on day 0 of MenACWY control vaccination.

The CDR3 spells CASSLRVRGADGYTF. CDR3 in DNA: TGTGCCAGCAGCTTAAGAGTCCGGGGGGCAGATGGCTACACCTTC. The chain recombines TRBV7-3 with TRBJ1-2, with D possibly matching TRBD1 (6 bases). Trimming removed 1 base at V and 6 bases at J, with 15 bases between. The CDR3 covers 15 residues. In germline, CDR1 is SGHTA, CDR2 FQGTGA. Together with reference TRBV7-3 and TRBJ1-2, the CDR3 gives the full variable domain: GAGVSQTPSNKVTEKGKYVELRCDPISGHTALYWYRQSLGQGPEFLIYFQGTGAADDSGLPNDRFFAVRPEGSVSTLKIQRTERGDSAVYLCASSLRVRGADGYTFGSGTRLTVV.